This T cell receptor beta chain was identified in a study of T-cell reconstitution after alpha-beta-depleted transplantation in children. Preparation of the TCRbeta library was carried out with unique molecular identifiers. Via MiXCR, TCRdb re-called the PCR reads, giving one row per CDR3 protein. The table has fewer than 1 million distinct CDR3 sequences, roughly 16% seen once. Germline V gene data show CDR1 as SGHRS and CDR2 as YFSETQ. The CDR3 contains 17 residues. After removal of 0 bases from V and 5 bases from J, the junction contained 13 bases not matched to a gene. The material sequenced was PBMCs, mostly from graft donor cells, taken 360 days after TCRalphabeta/CD19-depleted stem cell transplant. This TCR derives from a male patient younger than 18 who had a stem cell transplant for acute lymphoblastic leukemia, so the T cells may come from the graft donor. The chain uses TRBV5-1 and TRBJ2-5; 7 bases map to TRBD1. CDR3 region: CASSLAPTQGTAETQYF. As DNA, the CDR3 is TGCGCCAGCAGCTTGGCTCCTACACAGGGGACGGCGGAGACCCAGTACTTC. The whole variable domain, filled in from reference TRBV5-1 and TRBJ2-5, reads KAGVTQTPRYLIKTRGQQVTLSCSPISGHRSVSWYQQTPGQGLQFLFEYFSETQRNKGNFPGRFSGRQFSNSRSEMNVSTLELGDSALYLCASSLAPTQGTAETQYFGPGTRLLVL.